The sequence of this TCR beta chain was determined in a study of blood T cell repertoires in COVID-19. Study-wide background: Both acute and convalescent COVID-19 samples were obtained from the United States, Italy and Spain. From T cells, B-cell-depleted T cells, or PBMCs came the material, which was cDNA or gDNA.

Germline CDR1 reads LGHNA; CDR2 reads YNFKEQ. Trimming removed 0 bases at V and 1 base at J, with 12 bases between. The CDR3 sequence is 16 residues long. Original methodology: Reference gene primer amplification yielded estimated nucleated cell counts. TCRdb keeps only in-frame clones here, not all; method: immunoSEQ multiplex PCR. V, J and clone size are those of that table, while D and trimming were read from the DNA. The repertoire consists of under 200,000 clones, with about 83% occurring once and the leading ten covering roughly 8.6%. The TCR originated in a man aged 55-75 years with acute or convalescent COVID-19. The sequenced sample was peripheral blood. The gene calls are TRBV4-2 and TRBJ1-2; D ambiguous. CDR3 sequence reads: CASSQDPREDNYGYTF. As DNA, the CDR3 is TGTGCCAGCAGCCAAGATCCCCGGGAAGATAACTATGGCTACACCTTC.